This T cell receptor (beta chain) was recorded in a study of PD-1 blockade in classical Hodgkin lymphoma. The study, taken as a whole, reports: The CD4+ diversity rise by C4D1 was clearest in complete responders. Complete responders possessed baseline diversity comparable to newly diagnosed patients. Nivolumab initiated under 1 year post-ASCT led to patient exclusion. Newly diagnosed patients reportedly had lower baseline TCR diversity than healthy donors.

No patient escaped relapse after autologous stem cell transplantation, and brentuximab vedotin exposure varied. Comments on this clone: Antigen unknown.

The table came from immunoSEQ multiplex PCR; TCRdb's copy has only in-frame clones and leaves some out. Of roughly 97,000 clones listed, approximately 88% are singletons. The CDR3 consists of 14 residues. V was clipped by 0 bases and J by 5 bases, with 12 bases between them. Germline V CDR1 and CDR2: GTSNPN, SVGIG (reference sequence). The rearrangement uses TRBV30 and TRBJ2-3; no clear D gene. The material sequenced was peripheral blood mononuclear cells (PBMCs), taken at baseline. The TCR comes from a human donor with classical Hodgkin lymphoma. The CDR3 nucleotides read TGTGCCTGGAGTGTTGGTGGGCTGGGAGATACGCAGTATTTT. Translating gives CAWSVGGLGDTQYF. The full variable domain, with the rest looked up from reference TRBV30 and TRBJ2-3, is SQTIHQWPATLVQPVGSPLSLECTVEGTSNPNLYWYRQAAGRGLQLLFYSVGIGQISSEVPQNLSASRPQDRQFILSSKKLLLSDSGFYLCAWSVGGLGDTQYFGPGTRLTVL.